Sequencing of this T cell receptor beta chain was carried out in a study of T cell changes during pregnancy in multiple sclerosis. Profiling relied on immunoSEQ multiplex PCR, and the TCRdb table lists in-frame clones only, not all of them. The profile shows more than 100,000 clones, about 90% of them singletons. This clone has a single count. The germline V gene encodes CDR1 MNHEY and CDR2 SMNVEV (reference sequence). With 5 bases clipped from V and 3 bases from J, the junction kept 6 bases outside the gene matches. The CDR3 consists of 17 residues. The chain links TRBV27 to TRBJ2-3; 15 bases match TRBD2. The material was peripheral blood, obtained after pregnancy. The TCR comes from a female donor with multiple sclerosis, enrolled in a pregnancy study. The CDR3 sequence is CASSRTSGGAGTDTQYF. The CDR3 DNA sequence: TGTGCCAGCAGTAGGACTAGCGGGGGGGCCGGTACAGATACGCAGTATTTT.